This is a list of T cell receptor beta chains from one sample in a study of blood T cell repertoires in COVID-19. The repertoire was sequenced with immunoSEQ multiplex PCR; TCRdb's copy has only in-frame clones and lacks some. The profile covers 200,000 to 250,000 clones, with approximately 89% appearing a single time and roughly 5% taken by the ten largest. The sample consisted of peripheral blood. Receptors originate from a woman in her thirties or forties with acute or convalescent COVID-19. Both conserved end residues are part of each CDR3. D genes are given only for firm matches. Not every row has a clone size; where given, it reads once, few, many or a size class.

clone size,J gene,D gene,V gene,CDR3 DNA,CDR3 protein
-,TRBJ2-2,-,TRBV9,TGTGCCAGCACCCCAAGGGGGAAGGCCGGGGAGCTGTTTTTT,CASTPRGKAGELFF
many,TRBJ1-2,TRBD1,TRBV5-4,TGTGCCAGCAGCCCAACAGGGGGGTATGGCTACACCTTC,CASSPTGGYGYTF
-,TRBJ1-1,-,TRBV30,TGTGCCTGGAGTGTACCTAGGCAAGCTTTCTTT,CAWSVPRQAFF
-,TRBJ2-1,TRBD2,TRBV29-1,TGCAGCGTTGGCATCGGCAGCGGGGGGGCGGTTTCCTACAATGAGCAGTTCTTC,CSVGIGSGGAVSYNEQFF
once,TRBJ1-1,TRBD1,TRBV5-4,TGTGCCAGCAGCTTGGCCAGGGGGCGGAACACTGAAGCTTTCTTT,CASSLARGRNTEAFF
-,TRBJ1-6,-,TRBV7-9,TGTGCCAGCAGCCCAGACGGGTCCAATAATTCACCCCTCCACTTT,CASSPDGSNNSPLHF
-,TRBJ2-1,-,TRBV24-1,TGTGCCACCAGTGCCGTTGGGGAGTTAGCGGACAATGAGCAGTTCTTC,CATSAVGELADNEQFF
-,TRBJ2-5,TRBD2,TRBV15,TGTGCCACCAGCAGGGAGGGGCTAGCGGCCCAAGAGACCCAGTACTTC,CATSREGLAAQETQYF
-,TRBJ2-3,TRBD2,TRBV10-1,TGCGCCAGCAGTAGACTAGCGGGGGGAGATACGCAGTATTTT,CASSRLAGGDTQYF
-,TRBJ1-2,TRBD1,TRBV5-4,TGTGCCAGCAGCTTTGACAGGGTTGGAGGTGGCTACACCTTC,CASSFDRVGGGYTF
-,TRBJ1-3,-,TRBV9,TGTGCCAGCGCGATTGGGGGGAACTCTGGAAACACCATATATTTT,CASAIGGNSGNTIYF
-,TRBJ1-2,TRBD1,TRBV28,TGTGCCAGCAGTGCAGGGGGCGCGAACTATGGCTACACCTTC,CASSAGGANYGYTF
-,TRBJ1-1,-,TRBV5-1,TGCGCCAGCAGCTTGAGGGGGGGAGTAAAGTACACTGAAGCTTTCTTT,CASSLRGGVKYTEAFF
-,TRBJ1-2,-,TRBV2,TGTGCCAGCAGCCTGGCGGAGGGCTACACCTTC,CASSLAEGYTF
-,TRBJ1-3,-,TRBV10-3,TGTGCCGCTGAGGGGGGGCTCTACTCTGGAAACACCATATATTTT,CAAEGGLYSGNTIYF